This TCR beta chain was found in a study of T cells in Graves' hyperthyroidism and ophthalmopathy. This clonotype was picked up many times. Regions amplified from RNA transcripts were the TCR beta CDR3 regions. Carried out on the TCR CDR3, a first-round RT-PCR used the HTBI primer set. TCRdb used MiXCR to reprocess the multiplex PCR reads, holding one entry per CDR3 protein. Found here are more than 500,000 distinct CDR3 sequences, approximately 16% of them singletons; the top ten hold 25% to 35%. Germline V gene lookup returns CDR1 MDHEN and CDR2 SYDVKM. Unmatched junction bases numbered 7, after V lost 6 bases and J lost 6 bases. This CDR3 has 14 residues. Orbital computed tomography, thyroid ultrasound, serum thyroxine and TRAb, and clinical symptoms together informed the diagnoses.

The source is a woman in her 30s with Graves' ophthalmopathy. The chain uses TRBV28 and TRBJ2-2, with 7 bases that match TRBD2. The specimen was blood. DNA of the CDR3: TGTGCCAGCAGAGGCGGGAGTGAGTCCGGGGAGCTGTTTTTT. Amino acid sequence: CASRGGSESGELFF.